The clone carrying this T cell receptor (beta chain) was picked up many times. The germline gives CDR1 MNHEY, CDR2 SVGAGI. After removal of 6 bases from V and 4 bases from J, the junction contained 10 bases not matched to a gene. The CDR3 consists of 15 residues. Sequenced by immunoSEQ multiplex PCR; TCRdb stores in-frame clones only, minus some. There are some 10,000 clones in the sample, none observed a single time. This entry comes from a study of T cells after posttransplantation cyclophosphamide. A marrow graft followed busulfan-fludarabine conditioning, with cyclophosphamide on days +3 and +4. The sequence derives from a female patient in her forties or fifties who received an allogeneic stem cell transplant from a related donor, was CMV-positive, and had no GVHD. Some T cells may be the graft donor's. Sequenced material: PBMCs, taken after allogeneic stem cell transplant with posttransplant cyclophosphamide. This rearrangement joins TRBV6-5 to TRBJ1-1, with TRBD1 identical over 8 bases. The CDR3 nucleotides read TGTGCCAGCAGGGGAGGACAGGGCTTGTCCACTGAAGCTTTCTTT. Its protein product is CASRGGQGLSTEAFF.